The TCR beta chain under discussion was sequenced for a study of CXCR3-negative and CXCR3-positive naive CD8 T cells. Regarding the study as a whole: Diversity ran similarly high across both naive subsets but far lower in memory CD8+ cells. CXCR3 expression partially decreased after cryopreservation; most assays used fresh PBMCs.

Libraries were UMI-labeled 5' RACE TRB cDNA. TCRdb reprocessed the 5' RACE reads, keeping one entry per CDR3 protein, no DNA. Found here are about 40,000 distinct CDR3 sequences; the top ten clones hold approximately 8%. This CDR3 is 13 amino acids long. Germline CDR1 and CDR2: GTSNPN and SVGIG (reference sequence). In regard to this clonotype: Antigen unknown.

The rearrangement uses TRBV30 and TRBJ2-1; the D call of TRBD2 rests on TCRdb alone, since no DNA is present to check it. Sample: memory CD8+ T cells from blood. The sequence was collected from a human donor in good health. Some clones in this sample may be carry-over from other donors' samples. CDR3 region: CAWNGGYVNEQFF.